These 17 T cell receptor beta chains share one sample of origin, sequenced in a study of blood T cell repertoires in COVID-19. Sequencing was performed with immunoSEQ multiplex PCR; in TCRdb, only in-frame clones are kept and a portion is missing. The table includes roughly 60,000 clones, approximately 77% detected once. The sequenced material came from peripheral blood. Receptor source: a woman in her 70s with COVID-19, enrolled during active disease.

The chain carries TRBV9 and TRBJ1-4, with TRBD1 matching 8 bases. The CDR3 has 15 residues. V was pared by 1 base and J by 7 bases, with 6 bases of the junction left unmatched. Germline V gives CDR1 SGDLS, CDR2 YYNGEE. In DNA form, the CDR3 reads TGTGCCAGCAGCGTAAGGACAGGGTTGGGTGAAAAACTGTTTTTT. Translation gives CASSVRTGLGEKLFF.

With respect to this clone: Its ends do not fully match the called genes, so a read error is possible. This chain joins TRBV23-1 and TRBJ2-1, with 9 nucleotides matching TRBD1. TRBV23-1 is flagged as an ORF with uncertain function. The CDR3 is 18 amino acids. This CDR3 is CASSQPRSGTGYYTEQFF. The CDR3, as DNA: TGCGCCAGCAGTCAACCCCGGTCTGGGACAGGGTATTACACTGAGCAGTTCTTC.

This clone was observed a handful of times. The chain combines TRBV7-9 with TRBJ2-5, with D possibly being TRBD2 (6 bases). Trimming took off 8 bases at V and 2 bases at J, with 12 bases between the two ends. CDR3 size: 13 residues. Germline V lookup: CDR1 SEHNR, CDR2 FQNEAQ (reference sequence). CDR3 loop: CASSLATQETQYF. The CDR3 region has the DNA TGTGCCAGCTCTCTAGCGACTCAAGAGACCCAGTACTTC.

This rearrangement joins TRBV6-2 or TRBV6-3 to TRBJ1-2, with D unclear. CDR1 and CDR2 (germline): MNHEY, SVGEGT. Trimming removed 2 bases at V and 1 base at J, with 5 bases between. The CDR3 runs 13 residues. The CDR3 here is CASSYEVNYGYTF. The CDR3 nucleotides read TGTGCCAGCAGTTACGAGGTTAACTATGGCTACACCTTC.

This chain connects TRBV18 to TRBJ1-2; 7 bases are a match to TRBD1. The germline gives CDR1 KGHSH, CDR2 LQKENI. The CDR3 length is 16 residues. J was trimmed by 7 bases and V by 2 bases; bases with no gene match: 13. CDR3: CASSPKGAPESFGYTF. In DNA form, the CDR3 reads TGTGCCAGCTCACCAAAGGGGGCTCCTGAATCGTTTGGCTACACCTTC.

This chain connects TRBV6-6 to TRBJ1-3; 8 bases fit TRBD1. The CDR3 loop spans 16 amino acids. Trimming cost V 7 bases and J 4 bases; bases outside gene matches: 12. Germline V gives CDR1 MNHNY, CDR2 SVGAGI (reference sequence). The CDR3 here is CASILAPTGVGNTIYF. The CDR3 region has the DNA TGTGCCAGCATCTTGGCCCCGACAGGGGTAGGAAACACCATATATTTT.

J is TRBJ1-4 and V is TRBV3-1 (or the pseudogene TRBV3-2); a weak D match, TRBD1 (6 bases). The V end was cut by 4 bases, the J end by 6 bases, with 15 bases between. Germline assignment: CDR1 LGHDT and CDR2 YNNKEL (reference sequence). The length of the CDR3 is 15 residues. The chain's CDR3 is CASSLTGPGDEKLFF. For the CDR3, the DNA is TGTGCCAGCAGCCTCACAGGACCAGGGGATGAAAAACTGTTTTTT.

The CDR3 region is CASRGQGAYNEQFF. DNA for the CDR3: TGTGCCAGCAGAGGACAGGGGGCGTACAATGAGCAGTTCTTC. The chain couples TRBV2 to TRBJ2-1; 11 nucleotides line up with TRBD1. The CDR3 runs 14 residues. Germline CDR1 is SNHLY and CDR2 is FYNNEI. V shed 6 bases and J 4 bases; nucleotides not matched to a gene: 2.

The V call is TRBV19, the J call TRBJ1-3; TRBD1 matches 10 bases. Germline lookup yields CDR1 LNHDA and CDR2 SQIVND (reference sequence). The CDR3 is made up of 14 amino acids. V dropped 6 bases and J dropped 4; count of bases not matched to a gene: 3. The CDR3 protein is CASRGTGEGNTIYF. The CDR3 DNA is TGTGCCAGTAGAGGGACAGGGGAAGGAAACACCATATATTTT.

This clone was seen a few times. CDR3 nucleotides: TGTGCCAGCAGCTACGGACTAGCGGGGTTCCAAGAGACCCAGTACTTC. Translation gives CASSYGLAGFQETQYF. The chain combines TRBV11-2 with TRBJ2-5, with TRBD2 identical over 12 bases. Trimming at V came to 4 bases and at J to 1 base, leaving 4 bases not matched to a gene. This CDR3 is 16 amino acids long. CDR1 is SGHAT, CDR2 FQNNGV, per germline.

This chain links TRBV2 with TRBJ2-1; D is unclear. Trimming took 7 bases from V and 3 from J, leaving 13 bases between them. The CDR3 is 14 amino acids. Germline V gene lookup returns CDR1 SNHLY and CDR2 FYNNEI. The CDR3 here is CASTRGRGYNEQFF. For the CDR3, the DNA is TGTGCCAGCACCCGAGGAAGAGGCTACAATGAGCAGTTCTTC.

In this sample, this clone turned up a few times. This chain uses TRBV9 with TRBJ2-2; D might be TRBD1 (6 bases). V was pared by 0 bases and J by 5 bases, with 11 bases between. Looked up from germline, CDR1 is SGDLS and CDR2 is YYNGEE. The CDR3 length is 15 residues. The CDR3 sequence: CASSVGQAVTGELFF. The CDR3 bases are TGTGCCAGCAGCGTAGGACAGGCTGTAACCGGGGAGCTGTTTTTT. Full variable domain (outside the CDR3, taken from reference TRBV9 and TRBJ2-2): DSGVTQTPKHLITATGQRVTLRCSPRSGDLSVYWYQQSLDQGLQFLIQYYNGEERAKGNILERFSAQQFPDLHSELNLSSLELGDSALYFCASSVGQAVTGELFFGEGSRLTVL.

This chain joins TRBV6-1 and TRBJ2-7, with a possible D match to TRBD1 (5 bases). V was shortened by 2 bases and J by 1 base, with 12 bases between the two germline ends. Germline loops: CDR1 MNHNS, CDR2 SASEGT. The CDR3 is 15 residues long. The CDR3 DNA follows: TGTGCCAGCAGTGAACGCAGGGTGGAATCCTACGAGCAGTACTTC. Its translation: CASSERRVESYEQYF.

The chain couples TRBV3-1 (or the pseudogene TRBV3-2) to TRBJ2-1; TRBD2 matches 12 bases. In germline, CDR1 is LGHDT, CDR2 YNNKEL (reference sequence). Trimming cost V 3 bases and J 8 bases; bases outside gene matches: 8. The CDR3 runs 16 residues. CDR3 loop: CASSHASGGARDEQFF. CDR3 coding DNA: TGTGCCAGCAGCCATGCTAGCGGGGGGGCCCGAGATGAGCAGTTCTTC.

The chain links TRBV29-1 to TRBJ1-1; no clear D. This CDR3 region has 12 residues. V lost 4 bases and J 4 bases, leaving 10 bases between the germline ends. The V gene's germline CDR1 is SQVTM and CDR2 ANQGSEA. DNA for the CDR3: TGCAGCGTTGGCTGGAGCGGCACTGAAGCTTTCTTT. Translating gives CSVGWSGTEAFF.

This chain links TRBV6-2 or TRBV6-3 with TRBJ2-3, with D tentatively TRBD2 (6 bases). Germline CDR1 MNHEY, CDR2 SVGEGT. This CDR3 comprises 16 residues. The V end was cut by 2 bases, the J end by 4 bases, with 16 bases between. The CDR3 DNA sequence: TGTGCCAGCAGTTACGGGCGGGGCGGTAGGGCAGATACGCAGTATTTT. It is translated as CASSYGRGGRADTQYF.

V is TRBV5-1 and J is TRBJ2-7; 7 bases fit TRBD2. This CDR3 comprises 15 residues. V trimming: 3 bases; J trimming: 0 bases; junction bases outside the gene matches: 6. The germline CDR1 and CDR2 sequences are SGHRS and YFSETQ. The CDR3 region has the DNA TGCGCCAGCAGCTGGGAGGGGAGGTCCTCCTACGAGCAGTACTTC. It specifies CASSWEGRSSYEQYF.